The 26 T cell receptor beta chains below all came from one sample that was sequenced in a study of memory CD4+ T cells and cytomegalovirus serostatus. Single viable CD3+CD4+CD8-CD45RO+ cells were sorted as the memory CD4+ T cells. Method: immunoSEQ multiplex PCR; TCRdb's copy keeps in-frame clones and lacks some. Altogether 45,000 to 55,000 clones are present, 60% to 80% being singletons, with the ten largest covering approximately 0.65%. The sequenced material came from memory CD4+ T cells from blood. The source of these receptors is an adult in good health and CMV-seronegative.

This clone was seen more than once but under ten times. The chain carries TRBV19 and TRBJ1-1, with TRBD1 identical over 7 bases. The CDR3 has 15 amino acids. The germline CDR1 and CDR2 sequences are LNHDA and SQIVND (reference sequence). The V gene end was trimmed by 3 bases and the J gene end by 1 base; junction bases not matched to a gene: 5. Here the CDR3 DNA reads TGTGCCAGTAGTATTGGGGGGACAGCGAACACTGAAGCTTTCTTT. Its protein product is CASSIGGTANTEAFF.

The chain has TRBV11-3 and TRBJ2-5; D might be TRBD2 (5 bases). The V end was cut by 0 bases, the J end by 2 bases, with 7 bases between. This CDR3 region has 14 residues. The germline V gene has CDR1 SGHNT and CDR2 YENEEA. CDR3 bases: TGTGCCAGCAGCTTAGAGAGCGGACAAGAGACCCAGTACTTC. Protein product: CASSLESGQETQYF.

V is TRBV5-8 and J is TRBJ2-1, with D perhaps matching TRBD2 (6 bases). Germline values: CDR1 SGHTS, CDR2 YDEGEE. CDR3 size: 14 residues. Trimming took off 2 bases at V and 3 bases at J, with 9 bases between the two ends. For the CDR3, the DNA is TGTGCCAGCAGCTTAAACGGGGGCTACAATGAGCAGTTCTTC. This translates into CASSLNGGYNEQFF.

V and J are TRBV10-2 and TRBJ2-7, with TRBD2 identical over 9 bases. The CDR3 has 14 amino acids. CDR1 and CDR2 (germline): WSHSY, SAAADI. V lost 2 bases, J lost 6 bases, and 5 bases stayed unmatched. The CDR3 coding sequence is TGCGCCAGCAGTGAGGGGCTAGCGGGATCCGAGCAGTACTTC. This codes for CASSEGLAGSEQYF.

The V call is TRBV5-1, the J call TRBJ2-7, with 10 bases that match TRBD2. The CDR3 is made up of 15 amino acids. The germline CDR1 and CDR2 sequences are SGHRS and YFSETQ. V lost 4 bases, J lost 7 bases, and 11 bases stayed unmatched. CDR3 sequence reads: CASSLLAGEGIEQYF. The CDR3 DNA reads as TGCGCCAGCAGCCTTCTAGCGGGAGAGGGGATAGAGCAGTACTTC.

The genes are TRBV28 and TRBJ2-2; D possibly corresponds to TRBD2 (7 bases). CDR1 is MDHEN and CDR2 is SYDVKM in the germline V gene. V dropped 6 bases and J dropped 5 bases, with 16 bases sitting between them. This CDR3 region has 15 residues. CDR3 amino acids: CASSRGGARTGELFF. Written as DNA, the CDR3 is TGTGCCAGCAGCCGAGGGGGGGCGAGGACCGGGGAGCTGTTTTTT.

This chain links TRBV7-9 with TRBJ2-7; 14 positions match TRBD2. The germline V gene encodes CDR1 SEHNR and CDR2 FQNEAQ (reference sequence). This CDR3 contains 17 residues. J was trimmed by 9 bases and V by 5 bases; bases with no gene match: 15. For the CDR3, the DNA is TGTGCCAGCAGCCCCTCCCCCGGGACTAGCGGGAGAGGTCCGCAGTACTTC. Its protein is CASSPSPGTSGRGPQYF.

This chain connects TRBV30 to TRBJ2-1; D is perhaps TRBD1 or TRBD2 (5 bases each). V was shortened by 0 bases and J by 9 bases, with 9 bases between the two germline ends. Germline loops: CDR1 GTSNPN, CDR2 SVGIG (reference sequence). The CDR3 loop spans 12 amino acids. CDR3 bases: TGTGCCTGGAGTGTACTGGGGGTTGAGCAGTTCTTC. It codes for CAWSVLGVEQFF.

This clone was recorded once. The chain combines TRBV5-4 with TRBJ1-1; the match to TRBD1 covers 9 bases. The CDR3 covers 16 residues. With 0 bases clipped from V and 5 bases from J, the junction kept 8 bases outside the gene matches. CDR1 is SGHNT, CDR2 YYREEE, per germline (reference sequence). The CDR3 loop reads CASSLGQGGVGTEAFF. The DNA for the CDR3 is TGTGCCAGCAGCTTGGGACAGGGGGGAGTGGGGACTGAAGCTTTCTTT.

This clone showed up just a few times. The V and J genes are TRBV27 and TRBJ2-3, with TRBD1 matching over 8 bases. Trimming at V came to 7 bases and at J to 4 bases, leaving 10 bases not matched to a gene. The germline V gene has CDR1 MNHEY and CDR2 SMNVEV (reference sequence). This CDR3 has 15 amino acids. CDR3 region: CASKLYDRGADTQYF. In DNA form, the CDR3 reads TGTGCCAGCAAACTCTACGACAGGGGTGCAGATACGCAGTATTTT.

This CDR3 reads CASGMGTEAFF. In DNA form, the CDR3 reads TGTGCCAGCGGAATGGGCACTGAAGCTTTCTTT. This sequence joins TRBV21-1 and TRBJ1-1. TRBV21-1 is a documented pseudogene. This CDR3 has 11 amino acids.

In this sample, this clone turned up a few times. This chain connects TRBV25-1 to TRBJ1-1; possibly TRBD1 for D (5 bases). V lost 7 bases and J 5 bases, leaving 23 bases between the germline ends. This CDR3 contains 16 residues. Per the germline V gene, CDR1 is MGHDK and CDR2 is SYGVNS. The CDR3 coding sequence is TGTGCCAGCATCTCCCGAAGGGCGGGGCGTGGTACTGAAGCTTTCTTT. Translation: CASISRRAGRGTEAFF.

This chain uses TRBV29-1 with TRBJ2-3; 8 bases line up with TRBD1. The CDR3 extends over 14 amino acids. The J segment lost 3 bases and the V segment lost 6 bases, leaving 8 bases of the junction unmatched. Germline CDR1 reads SQVTM; CDR2 reads ANQGSEA. CDR3 sequence: CSVATGGRTDTQYF. The CDR3 DNA reads as TGCAGCGTCGCAACAGGGGGGAGGACAGATACGCAGTATTTT.

The CDR3 bases are TGTGCCAGATGGGGGGGCCCGAGAACGAATGAAGCTTTCTTT. This encodes CARWGGPRTNEAFF. The J gene is TRBJ1-1, the V gene TRBV21-1. TRBV21-1 has pseudogene status. The CDR3 has 14 amino acids.

The sample holds a few counts of this clone. The rearrangement joins TRBV6-6 to TRBJ1-6; the D gene is possibly TRBD1 (5 bases). This CDR3 region has 13 residues. With 5 bases removed from V and 7 bases from J, the gap between germline ends came to 9 bases. The germline CDR1 and CDR2 sequences are MNHNY and SVGAGI (reference sequence). The DNA of the CDR3 is TGTGCCAGCAGTGAGGGGTCAAATTCACCCCTCCACTTT. As protein: CASSEGSNSPLHF.

The V and J genes are TRBV2 and TRBJ2-1; tentative D call: TRBD2 (6 bases). Germline V CDR1 and CDR2: SNHLY, FYNNEI. The CDR3 spans 12 residues. V was clipped by 4 bases and J by 10 bases, with 11 bases between them. The CDR3 is CASSGGGAEQFF. In DNA form, the CDR3 reads TGTGCCAGCAGTGGTGGAGGGGCGGAGCAGTTCTTC.

This clone was found a few times. CDR3 sequence reads: CASSPGLSYSPLHF. DNA of the CDR3: TGTGCCAGCAGCCCGGGTCTGTCCTACTCACCCCTCCACTTT. The chain joins TRBV5-4 to TRBJ1-6; D gene ambiguous. Trimming cost V 4 bases and J 10 bases, with 15 bases left between them. This CDR3 has 14 amino acids. Germline values: CDR1 SGHNT, CDR2 YYREEE (reference sequence).

This clone was counted a few times. The chain employs TRBV19 and TRBJ1-3, with D tentatively TRBD1 (5 bases). The CDR3 has 15 amino acids. V was pared by 1 base and J by 4 bases, with 11 bases between. The germline CDR1 and CDR2 sequences are LNHDA and SQIVND (reference sequence). The CDR3 sequence is CASSIGQGSGNTIYF. CDR3 nucleotides: TGTGCCAGTAGTATAGGCCAGGGATCCGGAAACACCATATATTTT.

The V and J genes are TRBV7-9 and TRBJ2-7; 7 bases align to TRBD1. Germline V gene sequence: CDR1 SEHNR, CDR2 FQNEAQ (reference sequence). The V and J ends lost 5 bases and 5 bases, in that order; junction bases with no gene match: 6. This CDR3 has 13 residues. Written as DNA, the CDR3 is TGTGCCAGCAGCCCGACAGGGCTCCACGAGCAGTACTTC. Residues: CASSPTGLHEQYF.

Only one count was recorded for this clone. The J gene is TRBJ2-7, the V gene TRBV5-4; TRBD2 matches 14 bases. Trimming removed 4 bases from V and 1 base from J; junction bases left unmatched: 10. The germline V gene has CDR1 SGHNT and CDR2 YYREEE (reference sequence). The CDR3 runs to 18 residues. CDR3 loop: CASSLGTSGGLLSYEQYF. The CDR3 nucleotides read TGTGCCAGCAGCCTTGGGACTAGCGGGGGTCTATTATCCTACGAGCAGTACTTC.

The chain links TRBV4-1 to TRBJ2-7, with TRBD2 matching over 9 bases. The CDR3 consists of 16 residues. CDR1 is MGHRA and CDR2 is YSYEKL in the germline V gene. The J segment lost 2 bases and the V segment lost 3 bases, leaving 8 bases of the junction unmatched. The CDR3 loop is CASSQSGGGRAYEQYF. The DNA for the CDR3 is TGCGCCAGCAGCCAGAGCGGGGGCGGGAGGGCCTACGAGCAGTACTTC.

The V gene is TRBV6-6, the J gene TRBJ1-6, with 9 bases fitting TRBD1. J gave up 1 base and V 10 bases, and 5 bases lay outside the gene matches. The germline gives CDR1 MNHNY, CDR2 SVGAGI (reference sequence). The CDR3 covers 15 residues. This chain's CDR3 is CATYRGQSYNSPLHF. DNA for the CDR3: TGTGCCACCTACAGGGGGCAGTCCTATAATTCACCCCTCCACTTT.

The V gene is TRBV10-2, the J gene TRBJ1-3, with TRBD1 matching over 7 bases. The CDR3 consists of 15 residues. The J segment lost 0 bases and the V segment lost 6 bases, leaving 5 bases of the junction unmatched. Germline V gene data show CDR1 as WSHSY and CDR2 as SAAADI. CDR3 DNA: TGCGCCAGCAGAGGAGGGGACAGCTCTGGAAACACCATATATTTT. Amino acid sequence: CASRGGDSSGNTIYF.

This clone was observed a single time. The chain carries TRBV9 and TRBJ2-2; no definite D call. The CDR3 spans 14 residues. Germline assignment: CDR1 SGDLS and CDR2 YYNGEE. V lost 0 bases and J lost 4, with 7 bases in between. The CDR3 DNA reads as TGTGCCAGCAGCGTAGAGTGGAGCACCGGGGAGCTGTTTTTT. It encodes CASSVEWSTGELFF.

The genes are TRBV7-6 and TRBJ2-2; 8 bases fit TRBD2. With V trimmed by 6 bases and J by 7 bases, 7 bases remained unmatched. The CDR3 consists of 14 residues. CDR1 and CDR2 from the germline V gene are SGHVS and FNYEAQ. This chain's CDR3 is CASRSGTRSGELFF. DNA of the CDR3: TGTGCCAGCAGATCCGGGACTAGGAGCGGGGAGCTGTTTTTT.

The genes are TRBV27 and TRBJ1-5, with D possibly matching TRBD1 (5 bases). Trimming removed 2 bases from V and 4 bases from J, with 12 bases in between. Germline CDR1 MNHEY, CDR2 SMNVEV (reference sequence). The CDR3 is made up of 15 amino acids. CDR3 protein: CASSLVGGANQPQHF. The CDR3 region has the DNA TGTGCCAGCAGTTTAGTAGGAGGGGCGAATCAGCCCCAGCATTTT.